This T cell receptor (beta chain) was found in a study of cytomegalovirus exposure and HLA in healthy donors (dated by TCRdb to the late 2010s). Study-wide context: According to an earlier analysis of 550 to 750 of the donors, about 179 million T cells yielded 117 million unique TCR beta sequences and 250 to 350 Gb of sequence data. An early release that covered roughly 600 HLA-typed donors contained around 330 gigabases of sequencing data and 65 million to 100 million unique TCR sequences. Among the roughly 390 genotyped donors, about 83% belonged to the genetic ancestry cluster associated with self-reported Caucasian donors. The study aimed to test whether signatures of past pathogen exposure could be identified by cataloging public T cell receptors. The study used immunosequencing to profile the T cell repertoires of 666 subjects and linked those repertoires to cytomegalovirus serostatus. Along with the approximately 700-subject first cohort, a separate validation cohort of approximately 110 different subjects was used. High-throughput TCR immunosequencing, statistical association of individual TCRs with disease status, and machine learning were combined to predict cytomegalovirus infection status. A later analysis re-analyzed previously published TCR beta repertoires from about 730 donors and added high-resolution HLA genotyping to study TCR occurrence patterns. Rather than drawing on any new phenotypic data, the later analysis identified candidate immune exposures from TCR beta sequences and the way those sequences occurred across donors. An earlier analysis of some 500 of the donors used high-throughput TCR beta sequencing to judge whether each TCR beta V gene segment behaved as functional or pseudogenic. Donor age, sex, ethnicity and CMV serostatus were compiled alongside the repertoire data. A later genetic analysis took genome-wide SNP genotypes for about three fifths of the 666 donors and used that subset as a discovery cohort. All discovery cohort repertoires had been generated using a single sequencing platform. HLA typing covered class I and class II loci at four-digit resolution. Typing coverage varied by locus: roughly 629-640 donors for A, B, C, DRB1 and DQB1; under 550 for DQA1; more than 600 for DPA1; about 450 for DPB1. Roughly 5 DR-DQ haplotypes were handled as single units for association and clustering, since linkage in the cohort was strong. On average, about 240,000 unique TCR beta nucleotide sequences were sequenced per donor among a few hundred genotyped donors of the cohort, with about 17% of those sequences being non-productive. The research as a whole found: Most TCR sequences were seen in very few donors, while some public TCRs were found in many individuals. The presence/absence analyses assumed that sequencing depth was roughly uniform across donors, and that assumption may not be true. Because counts were too low, 15 or so rarely observed V segments, including chromosome 9 orphons, were excluded from the earlier analysis of 587 of the donors. A later analysis associated approximately 17,000 TCR beta sequences with specific HLA alleles at a false discovery rate of 0.05. The authors suggested that the approach could potentially be extended to other disease states and immunological phenotypes. Correlated functional status among segregating V segments might be attributable to linkage disequilibrium, but an unknown experimental factor could not be ruled out. The 87-base-pair reads could not distinguish some IMGT-functional V segments, including TRBV6-2 and TRBV6-3, so those segments were excluded. Three of the identified cytomegalovirus-associated TCR beta chains were confirmed in vitro to be specific for cytomegalovirus antigens. Most CMV-associated TCR beta chains appeared to be HLA-restricted in a later analysis, and the HLA associations seemed to be driven largely by CMV exposure. When HLA alleles, especially DR and DQ, strongly co-occurred, attributing TCR associations to individual alleles was difficult. V-gene and J-gene trimming of TCR beta chains was associated with a missense DCLRE1C variant in a later genetic analysis, and the association was replicated in an independent cohort. A cluster of highly shared sequence variants was judged likely to be a technical artifact of the sequencing pipeline. In an earlier analysis of around 500 of the donors, most TCR beta V segments appeared in productive rearrangements about 87% or about 30% of the time, broadly matching IMGT annotations. Only TCR beta chains were sequenced in this cohort, and the absence of alpha or paired-chain data limited detectable features. According to a later analysis, TCR association rates differed among HLA loci, with DRB1 alleles showing the most associated TCRs and HLA-C alleles showing the fewest. A further reported finding was that TCR beta sequences accurately predicted the HLA-A and HLA-B alleles for most subjects in the first cohort. A later genetic analysis reported fewer N-insertions in productive TCRs among donors in an Asian-associated ancestry cluster than the roughly 620-donor mean. Cytomegalovirus status was reported to be diagnosed by the classifier with high specificity and sensitivity in both the original and validation cohorts. Because some donors lacked HLA typing at each locus, the association tests relied only on the typed subset. In a later analysis, several top co-occurrence clusters were reported to appear linked to parvovirus B19, influenza, CMV and Epstein-Barr virus. Immune exposure information for the cohort was limited to CMV serostatus. In a later analysis, HLA-associated TCR beta chains were found to be more clonally expanded and to have lower generation probabilities than equally common non-associated chains. The study listed around 160 TCR beta chains as associated with cytomegalovirus.

The library was prepared using the immunoSEQ multiplex PCR assay. For the multiplex PCR, a mixture combining 60 forward primers for TCR Vbeta segments and 13 reverse primers for TCR Jbeta segments was used. A multiplex PCR assay on genomic DNA amplified the CDR3 region of rearranged TCR beta genes. On the Illumina HiSeq System, the amplified TCR beta libraries were sequenced as 87-base-pair reads. Turning to the authors' computational methods: A later analysis tallied 70 million to 100 million unique TCR beta chains across the roughly 610 repertoires, and about 10 million of those chains were shared by two or more donors. Raw reads were error-corrected and collapsed into unique sequences by a nearest-neighbor algorithm in which closely related sequences were merged to remove PCR and sequencing errors. To assign V, D and J gene segments, CDR3 sequences were aligned to IMGT reference sequences. For a sequence to be retained, at least a six-nucleotide match to both a V gene segment and a J gene segment was required. Rearrangements were classified as productive when the CDR3 lacked stop codons and remained in frame with V and J, and all other rearrangements were classified as non-productive. CDR3 was defined by IMGT convention, running from the second conserved V-encoded cysteine to the conserved J-encoded phenylalanine. In an earlier analysis of 500 to 650 of the donors, sequences lacking an unambiguous match to a single V gene segment were excluded. An earlier analysis of 587 of the donors called V segments functional above 56.7% productive rearrangements and segregating when the between-donor standard deviation exceeded 5%. A statistical classification framework was built for diagnosing cytomegalovirus status from the catalog of TCR beta chain sequences. In a later analysis, TCR nucleotide sequences were compared against IMGT/GENE-DB human TR gene sequences so that V and J genes could be assigned. The TCRdist pipeline was used in a later analysis to assign CDR3 sequences and most-parsimonious VDJ recombination scenarios. In a later analysis, each TCR beta chain was defined by its CDR3 amino acid sequence together with its V-gene family, and reads lacking a unique V-gene family were excluded. In a later analysis, nearly 600 highly shared, low-generation-probability nucleotide sequences were removed to address suspected cross-contamination and a sequencing artifact. In a later analysis, a clonal expansion index for each public chain was calculated from normalized within-repertoire ranks of inferred template counts. A later analysis computed generation probabilities with a VDJ recombination model fitted to out-of-frame rearrangements, and checked the results against IGoR. A later analysis scored TCR-TCR, TCR-HLA and TCR-CMV co-occurrence with hypergeometric tests, applying a repertoire-size bias correction to TCR pairs. A later analysis estimated false discovery rates by permuting HLA or CMV assignments 20 times. In a later analysis, co-occurring TCRs were grouped using DBSCAN, and TCRdist sequence similarity was added for clustering within HLA-allele-positive subsets. Co-occurrence clustering excluded repertoires with fewer than 30,000 or more than 120,000 public chains, plus five with anomalous nucleotide sharing. What TCRdb holds here is the immuneACCESS table cut down to in-frame rearrangements. Part of the clones is not present; checked against another copy, under half of the missing clones reflect an unresolved V gene, and the others are unexplained. The DNA gave D and trimming, while V, J and clone size come from that table. Across this sample there are fewer than 200,000 clones, with under 80% seen only once. The ten largest clones capture around 4% of the sample.

This clone occurred once. It has no known antigen specificity. No per-base quality is available; no much larger clone lies one base away. CDR1 and CDR2 (SNHLY, FYNNEI) derive from the germline V gene. For this chain, trimming is 6 bases at the V end and 6 bases at the J end, and the number of junction bases without a gene match is 11. The CDR3 runs 16 amino acids, cysteine and phenylalanine included. Only the CDR3 DNA stays, 48 bases, in frame from base 1. The cohort consisted of more than 650 healthy bone marrow donors. Cohort members were all nominally healthy when sampled, although unrecorded immune exposures were likely present. The donor was CMV seronegative and was included in the group of about 400 seronegative cohort members. A peripheral blood sample was collected from each donor, and TCR beta sequencing was performed on peripheral blood mononuclear cells. Genomic DNA extraction from the blood cell samples was performed with the Qiagen DNeasy Blood Extraction Kit.

The TCR sequence derives from a man aged 40-50 years in good health and CMV-seronegative. Sample: PBMCs. The chain is made from TRBV2 and TRBJ2-3, with 11 bases aligning to TRBD1. The DNA is as follows: TGTGCCAGCAGACCTGGACAGGGGGCTATCGTGGATACGCAGTATTTT. It encodes CASRPGQGAIVDTQYF.